The 10 T cell receptor beta chains listed next were all sequenced from one sample in a study of T-cell memory formation after mild COVID-19. One entry per CDR3 protein, called by TCRdb with MiXCR from the 5' RACE reads. The repertoire consists of roughly 620,000 distinct CDR3 sequences, with under 20% occurring once and the leading ten covering about 12%. Sequencing was carried out using PBMCs or a T cell subset sorted from them (not recorded which). The receptors were sampled from an adult woman who had mild COVID-19 (a few samples of this study predate the infection). Cell type and time point are not known.

The V call is TRBV12-3 or TRBV12-4, the J call TRBJ2-7; D might be TRBD2 (5 bases). V lost 4 bases, J lost 5 bases, and 21 bases lay in between. The CDR3 runs 16 residues. The CDR3 nucleotides are TGTGCCAGCAGTTCGGCGGACTGGGGTCAAAGGCACGAGCAGTACTTC. As protein: CASSSADWGQRHEQYF.

The chain couples TRBV30 to TRBJ2-4; D not certain. V was clipped by 8 bases and J by 0 bases, with 17 bases between them. Germline CDR1 is GTSNPN and CDR2 is SVGIG (reference sequence). This CDR3 has 15 amino acids. Written as DNA, the CDR3 is TGTGCCGCTAAAATTAATAACTTAGCCAAAAACATTCAGTACTTC. Its protein product is CAAKINNLAKNIQYF. The variable domain in full, completed from reference TRBV30 and TRBJ2-4, reads SQTIHQWPATLVQPVGSPLSLECTVEGTSNPNLYWYRQAAGRGLQLLFYSVGIGQISSEVPQNLSASRPQDRQFILSSKKLLLSDSGFYLCAAKINNLAKNIQYFGAGTRLSVL.

The chain recombines TRBV5-4 with TRBJ2-1; 10 positions agree with TRBD2. Trimming took 0 bases from V and 9 from J; bases not matched to a gene: 6. The CDR3 extends over 15 amino acids. CDR1 SGHNT and CDR2 YYREEE come from the germline V gene (reference sequence). The CDR3 loop reads CASSLAASGGVEQFF. The CDR3 DNA is TGTGCCAGCAGCTTGGCCGCTAGCGGGGGCGTTGAGCAGTTCTTC.

The chain carries TRBV7-3 and TRBJ2-2, with D perhaps matching TRBD2 (5 bases). Germline CDR1 SGHTA, CDR2 FQGTGA. V was shortened by 1 base and J by 1 base, with 10 bases between the two germline ends. CDR3 length: 16 residues. This CDR3 is CASSLRDRGNTGELFF. CDR3 bases: TGTGCCAGCAGCTTAAGGGATCGGGGGAACACCGGGGAGCTGTTTTTT.

The genes are TRBV9 and TRBJ2-3; D is undetermined. The CDR3 consists of 14 residues. CDR1 is SGDLS and CDR2 is YYNGEE in the germline V gene. The V end was cut by 3 bases, the J end by 0 bases, with 8 bases between. The CDR3 DNA sequence: TGTGCCAGCAGCGCGGCAGGCAGCACAGATACGCAGTATTTT. Amino acids: CASSAAGSTDTQYF.

In its sample, this clonotype ranks as medium-sized. This chain uses TRBV11-3 with TRBJ2-7; 12 bases map to TRBD2. Per germline, CDR1 SGHNT and CDR2 YENEEA. V lost 5 bases, J lost 3 bases, and 11 bases stayed unmatched. This CDR3 has 17 amino acids. This CDR3 is CASSHGLAGGPGYEQYF. DNA of the CDR3: TGTGCCAGCAGCCACGGCCTAGCGGGAGGGCCAGGCTACGAGCAGTACTTC.

This clonotype was counted only a few times. V and J are TRBV20-1 and TRBJ2-7; perhaps TRBD1 as D (6 bases). V shed 2 bases and J shed 4 bases, with 18 bases lying between them. CDR3 length: 15 amino acids. Germline V gene sequence: CDR1 DFQATT, CDR2 SNEGSKA (reference sequence). For the CDR3, the DNA is TGCAGTGCTAGACCCCCCCTGGGACAATTGTACGAGCAGTACTTC. This translates into CSARPPLGQLYEQYF.

The rearrangement links TRBV28 to TRBJ2-1; D unresolved. Trimming took off 6 bases at V and 8 bases at J, with 14 bases between the two ends. Germline V CDR1 and CDR2: MDHEN, SYDVKM. This CDR3 comprises 13 residues. The CDR3 DNA reads as TGTGCCAGCAGCCAGACCGCGTGGTATGAGCAGTTCTTC. Its translation: CASSQTAWYEQFF.

The V gene is TRBV7-6, the J gene TRBJ2-7; 9 nucleotides match TRBD2. CDR3 length equals 15 residues. V shed 4 bases, J shed 5 bases, and the junction held 9 bases outside the gene matches. Germline loops: CDR1 SGHVS, CDR2 FNYEAQ. DNA of the CDR3: TGTGCCAGCAGCTCCCCGACTAGCGGTCCCCACGAGCAGTACTTC. Translation gives CASSSPTSGPHEQYF.

This clonotype was picked up a small number of times. The rearrangement joins TRBV12-3 or TRBV12-4 to TRBJ2-3; D is undetermined. The CDR3 has 16 residues. V was clipped by 2 bases and J by 4 bases, with 16 bases between them. The CDR3 loop is CASSLTPGRIPDTQYF. As DNA, the CDR3 is TGTGCCAGCAGTTTAACTCCGGGCCGAATCCCAGATACGCAGTATTTT.